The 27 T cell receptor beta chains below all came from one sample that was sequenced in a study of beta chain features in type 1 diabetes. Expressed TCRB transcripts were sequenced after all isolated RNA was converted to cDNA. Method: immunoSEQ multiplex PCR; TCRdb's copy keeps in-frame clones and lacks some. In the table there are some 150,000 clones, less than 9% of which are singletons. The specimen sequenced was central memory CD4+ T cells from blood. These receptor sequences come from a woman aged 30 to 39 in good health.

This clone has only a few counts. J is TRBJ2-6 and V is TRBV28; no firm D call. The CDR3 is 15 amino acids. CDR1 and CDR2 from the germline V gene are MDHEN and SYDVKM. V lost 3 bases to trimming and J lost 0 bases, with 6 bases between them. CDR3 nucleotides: TGTGCCAGCAGTTTTTCTAGCTCTGGGGCCAACGTCCTGACTTTC. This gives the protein CASSFSSSGANVLTF.

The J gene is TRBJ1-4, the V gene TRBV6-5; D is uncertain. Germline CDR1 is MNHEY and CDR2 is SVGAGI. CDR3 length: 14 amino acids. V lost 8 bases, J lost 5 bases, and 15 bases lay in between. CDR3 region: CASGSTDGNEKLFF. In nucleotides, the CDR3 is TGTGCCAGCGGCTCGACCGACGGGAATGAAAAACTGTTTTTT.

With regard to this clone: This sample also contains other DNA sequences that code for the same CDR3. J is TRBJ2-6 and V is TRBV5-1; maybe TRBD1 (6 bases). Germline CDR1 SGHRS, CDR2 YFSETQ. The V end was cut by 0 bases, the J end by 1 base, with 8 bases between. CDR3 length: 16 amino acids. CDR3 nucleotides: TGCGCCAGCAGCTTGGAAGGGGGTTCTGGGGCCAACGTCCTGACTTTC. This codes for CASSLEGGSGANVLTF.

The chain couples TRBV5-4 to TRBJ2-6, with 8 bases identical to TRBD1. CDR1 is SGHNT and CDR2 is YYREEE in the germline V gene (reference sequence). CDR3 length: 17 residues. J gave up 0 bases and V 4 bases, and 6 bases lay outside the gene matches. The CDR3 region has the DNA TGTGCCAGCAGCCCTGGACAGGGAAGCTCTGGGGCCAACGTCCTGACTTTC. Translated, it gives CASSPGQGSSGANVLTF.

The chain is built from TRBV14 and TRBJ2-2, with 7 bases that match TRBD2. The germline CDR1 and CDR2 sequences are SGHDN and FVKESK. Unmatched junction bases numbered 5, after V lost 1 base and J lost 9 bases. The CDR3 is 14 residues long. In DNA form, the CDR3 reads TGTGCCAGCAGCCAAGCGGGAGGCCTTCGGGAGCTGTTTTTT. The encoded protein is CASSQAGGLRELFF.

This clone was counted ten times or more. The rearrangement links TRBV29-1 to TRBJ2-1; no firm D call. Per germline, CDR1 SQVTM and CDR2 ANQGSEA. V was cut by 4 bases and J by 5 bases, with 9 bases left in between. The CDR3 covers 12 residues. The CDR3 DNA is TGCAGCGTTGGAACACAGAACAATGAGCAGTTCTTC. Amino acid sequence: CSVGTQNNEQFF.

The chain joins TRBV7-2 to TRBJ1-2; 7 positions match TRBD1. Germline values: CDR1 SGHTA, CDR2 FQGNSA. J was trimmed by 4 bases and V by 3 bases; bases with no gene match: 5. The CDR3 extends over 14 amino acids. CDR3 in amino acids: CASSFPDRVYGYTF. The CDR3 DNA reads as TGTGCCAGCAGCTTCCCCGACAGGGTCTATGGCTACACCTTC. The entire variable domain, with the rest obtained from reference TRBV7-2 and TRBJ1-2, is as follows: GAGVSQSPSNKVTEKGKDVELRCDPISGHTALYWYRQSLGQGLEFLIYFQGNSAPDKSGLPSDRFSAERTGGSVSTLTIQRTQQEDSAVYLCASSFPDRVYGYTFGSGTRLTVV.

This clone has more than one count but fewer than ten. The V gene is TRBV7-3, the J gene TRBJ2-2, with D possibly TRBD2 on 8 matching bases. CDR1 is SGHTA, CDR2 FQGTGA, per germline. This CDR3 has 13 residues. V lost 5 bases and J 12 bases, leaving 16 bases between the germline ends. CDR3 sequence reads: CASSQREGAKLFF. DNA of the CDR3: TGTGCCAGCAGCCAACGGGAGGGGGCGAAGCTGTTTTTT.

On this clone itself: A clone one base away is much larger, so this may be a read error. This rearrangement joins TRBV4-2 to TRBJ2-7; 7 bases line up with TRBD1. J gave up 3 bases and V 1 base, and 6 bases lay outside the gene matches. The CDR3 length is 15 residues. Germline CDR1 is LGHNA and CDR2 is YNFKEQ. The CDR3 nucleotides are TGTGCCAGCAGCCAAGGCCAGGGGGTGTTCTACGAGCAGTACTTC. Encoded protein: CASSQGQGVFYEQYF.

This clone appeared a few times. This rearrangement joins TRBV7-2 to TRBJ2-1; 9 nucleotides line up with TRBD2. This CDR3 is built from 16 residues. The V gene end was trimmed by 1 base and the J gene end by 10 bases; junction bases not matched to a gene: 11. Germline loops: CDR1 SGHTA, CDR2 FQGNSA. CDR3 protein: CASSLDGSGSLREQFF. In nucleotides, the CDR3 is TGTGCCAGCAGCTTAGACGGTAGCGGGAGCCTTCGGGAGCAGTTCTTC. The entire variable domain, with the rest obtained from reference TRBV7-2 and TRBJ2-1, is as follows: GAGVSQSPSNKVTEKGKDVELRCDPISGHTALYWYRQSLGQGLEFLIYFQGNSAPDKSGLPSDRFSAERTGGSVSTLTIQRTQQEDSAVYLCASSLDGSGSLREQFFGPGTRLTVL.

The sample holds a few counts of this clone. This CDR3 reads CASSGPGQDGIEKQYF. CDR3 bases: TGTGCCAGCAGTGGCCCGGGACAGGACGGGATCGAGAAGCAGTACTTC. The gene calls are TRBV2 and TRBJ2-7, with TRBD1 matching over 8 bases. Germline CDR1 reads SNHLY; CDR2 reads FYNNEI. The junction had 16 bases not matched to a gene; V was cut back by 4 bases and J by 8 bases. CDR3 length equals 16 residues.

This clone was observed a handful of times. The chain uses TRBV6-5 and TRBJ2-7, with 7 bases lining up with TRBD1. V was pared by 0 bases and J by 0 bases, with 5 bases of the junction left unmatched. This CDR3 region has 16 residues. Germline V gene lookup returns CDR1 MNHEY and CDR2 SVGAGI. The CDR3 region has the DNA TGTGCCAGCAGTTACTCGTTGACAGGGAGCTCCTACGAGCAGTACTTC. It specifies CASSYSLTGSSYEQYF.

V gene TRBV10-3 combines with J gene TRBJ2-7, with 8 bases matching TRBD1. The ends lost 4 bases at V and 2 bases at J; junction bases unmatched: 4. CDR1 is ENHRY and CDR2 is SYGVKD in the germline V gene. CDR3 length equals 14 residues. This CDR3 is CAISVDRDTYEQYF. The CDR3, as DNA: TGTGCCATCAGTGTGGACAGGGATACCTACGAGCAGTACTTC.

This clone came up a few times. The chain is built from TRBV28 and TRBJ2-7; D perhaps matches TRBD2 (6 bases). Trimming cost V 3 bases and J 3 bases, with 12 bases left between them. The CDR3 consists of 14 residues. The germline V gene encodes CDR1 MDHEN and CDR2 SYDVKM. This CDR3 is CASSFSGPRYEQYF. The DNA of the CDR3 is TGTGCCAGCAGTTTCAGCGGGCCCCGCTACGAGCAGTACTTC.

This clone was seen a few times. The CDR3 sequence: CASGTSENIQYF. The CDR3, as DNA: TGTGCCAGCGGGACTAGCGAAAACATTCAGTACTTC. This chain joins TRBV6-6 and TRBJ2-4; 10 positions match TRBD2. The length of the CDR3 is 12 residues. Germline lookup yields CDR1 MNHNY and CDR2 SVGAGI (reference sequence). The V gene end was trimmed by 8 bases and the J gene end by 5 bases; junction bases not matched to a gene: 0.

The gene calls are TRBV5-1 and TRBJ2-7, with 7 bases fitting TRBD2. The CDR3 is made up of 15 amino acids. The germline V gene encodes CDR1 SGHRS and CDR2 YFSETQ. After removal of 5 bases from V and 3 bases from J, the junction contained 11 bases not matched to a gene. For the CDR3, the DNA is TGCGCCAGCAGAACCGGGGGGAACAGCGGCTACGAGCAGTACTTC. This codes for CASRTGGNSGYEQYF.

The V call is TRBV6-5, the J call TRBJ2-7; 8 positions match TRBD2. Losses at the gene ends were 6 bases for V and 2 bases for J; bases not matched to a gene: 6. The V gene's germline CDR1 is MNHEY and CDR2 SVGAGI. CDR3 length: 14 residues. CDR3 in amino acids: CASSTGRGTYEQYF. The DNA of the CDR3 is TGTGCCAGCAGCACCGGGAGGGGGACCTACGAGCAGTACTTC.

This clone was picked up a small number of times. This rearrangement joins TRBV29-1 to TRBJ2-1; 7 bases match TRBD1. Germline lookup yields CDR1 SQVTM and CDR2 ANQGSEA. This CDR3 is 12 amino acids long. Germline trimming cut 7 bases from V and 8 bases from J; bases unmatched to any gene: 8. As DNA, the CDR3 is TGCAGCGGTGTCCGGGACAGCCATGAGCAGTTCTTC. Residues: CSGVRDSHEQFF.

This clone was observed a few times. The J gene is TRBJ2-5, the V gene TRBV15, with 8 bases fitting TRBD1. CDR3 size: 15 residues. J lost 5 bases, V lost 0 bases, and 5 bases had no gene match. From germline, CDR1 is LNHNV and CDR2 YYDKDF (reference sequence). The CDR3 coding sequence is TGTGCCACCAGCAGAGATCCAGGGGGCAGGGAGACCCAGTACTTC. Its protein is CATSRDPGGRETQYF.

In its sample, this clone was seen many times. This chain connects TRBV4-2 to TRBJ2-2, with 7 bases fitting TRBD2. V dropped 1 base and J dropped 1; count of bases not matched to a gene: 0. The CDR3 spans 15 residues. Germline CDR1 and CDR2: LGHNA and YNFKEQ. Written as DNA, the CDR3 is TGTGCCAGCAGCCAAGCTAGCGGGAACACCGGGGAGCTGTTTTTT. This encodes CASSQASGNTGELFF.

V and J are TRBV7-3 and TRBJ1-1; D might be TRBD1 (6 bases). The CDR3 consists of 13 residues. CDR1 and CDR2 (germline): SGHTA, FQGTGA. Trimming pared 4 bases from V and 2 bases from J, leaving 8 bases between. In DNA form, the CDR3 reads TGTGCCAGCAGCTGGGGACAAAACACTGAAGCTTTCTTT. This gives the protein CASSWGQNTEAFF.

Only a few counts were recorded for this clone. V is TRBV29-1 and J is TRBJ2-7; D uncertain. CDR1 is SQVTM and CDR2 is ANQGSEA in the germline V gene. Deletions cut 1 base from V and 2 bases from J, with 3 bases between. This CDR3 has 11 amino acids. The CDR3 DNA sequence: TGCAGCGTTGAAGCCGCCTACGAGCAGTACTTC. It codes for CSVEAAYEQYF.

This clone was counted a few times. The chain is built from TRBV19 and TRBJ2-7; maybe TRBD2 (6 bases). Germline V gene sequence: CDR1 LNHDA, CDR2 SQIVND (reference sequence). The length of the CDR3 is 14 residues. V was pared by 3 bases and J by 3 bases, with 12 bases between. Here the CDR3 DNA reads TGTGCCAGTAGTATGGGACTTAACTACTACGAGCAGTACTTC. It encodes CASSMGLNYYEQYF.

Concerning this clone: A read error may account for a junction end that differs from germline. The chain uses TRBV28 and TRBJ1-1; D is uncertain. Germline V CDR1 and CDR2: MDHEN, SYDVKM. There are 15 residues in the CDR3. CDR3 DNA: TGTGCCAGCATTTTATCTTTAGGAGGGAACACTGAAGCTTTCTTT. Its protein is CASILSLGGNTEAFF.

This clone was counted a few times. CDR3 coding DNA: TGTGCCAGTAGGAGGGACAGGAACTACTACAATGAGCAGTTCTTC. Its translation: CASRRDRNYYNEQFF. The chain carries TRBV19 and TRBJ2-1; 8 bases line up with TRBD1. This CDR3 has 15 amino acids. Germline trimming cut 6 bases from V and 3 bases from J; bases unmatched to any gene: 7. Per germline, CDR1 LNHDA and CDR2 SQIVND (reference sequence).

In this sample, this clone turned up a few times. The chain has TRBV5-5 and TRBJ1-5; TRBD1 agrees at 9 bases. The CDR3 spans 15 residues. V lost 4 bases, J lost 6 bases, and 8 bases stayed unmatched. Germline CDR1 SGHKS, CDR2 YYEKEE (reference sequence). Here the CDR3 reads CASSVEGQGGQPQHF. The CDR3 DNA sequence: TGTGCCAGCAGCGTAGAGGGACAGGGCGGTCAGCCCCAGCATTTT.

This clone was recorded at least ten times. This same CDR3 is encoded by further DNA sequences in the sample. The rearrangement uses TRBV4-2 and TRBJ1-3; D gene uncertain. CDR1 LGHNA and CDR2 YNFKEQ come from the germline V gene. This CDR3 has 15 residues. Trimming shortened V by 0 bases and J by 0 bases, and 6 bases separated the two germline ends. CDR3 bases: TGTGCCAGCAGCCAAGACAGGAACTCTGGAAACACCATATATTTT. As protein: CASSQDRNSGNTIYF.